The 8 T cell receptor beta chains in this list originate from one sample, sequenced in a study of post-analysis software for immune sequencing data. Regarding the study as a whole: Relative to controls, patients had a handful of TRBV segments at higher frequency, with TRBV5-6, TRBV5-1 and TRBV20-1 among these.

cDNA libraries for TCR beta contained unique molecular identifiers. TCRdb analysed the PCR reads with MiXCR anew, one entry per CDR3 protein. The repertoire holds 750,000 to 950,000 distinct CDR3 sequences, with roughly 50% as singletons. These receptors have no known antigen. The sequenced material came from blood. All receptors derive from a girl aged 5-17 years with multiple sclerosis.

The V and J genes are TRBV5-4 and TRBJ1-1, with 7 bases fitting TRBD1. The J segment lost 4 bases and the V segment lost 0 bases, leaving 6 bases of the junction unmatched. This CDR3 has 15 residues. Germline CDR1 is SGHNT and CDR2 is YYREEE (reference sequence). CDR3 DNA: TGTGCCAGCAGCTTGGGACAGGGCCGGGCCACTGAAGCTTTCTTT. It codes for CASSLGQGRATEAFF. Filled out from reference TRBV5-4 and TRBJ1-1, the complete variable domain reads ETGVTQSPTHLIKTRGQQVTLRCSSQSGHNTVSWYQQALGQGPQFIFQYYREEENGRGNFPPRFSGLQFPNYSSELNVNALELDDSALYLCASSLGQGRATEAFFGQGTRLTVV.

This chain connects TRBV11-2 to TRBJ2-4; 7 bases fit TRBD2. Per the germline V gene, CDR1 is SGHAT and CDR2 is FQNNGV. V was pared by 3 bases and J by 15 bases, with 14 bases of the junction left unmatched. The CDR3 extends over 14 amino acids. Written as DNA, the CDR3 is TGTGCCAGCAGCTTTCCGGCGGGGCGGGAGAGGGTGTACTTC. This sequence encodes CASSFPAGRERVYF.

This clonotype was observed a few times. The chain has TRBV2 and TRBJ2-7; maybe TRBD2 (7 bases). The DNA end is more similar to TRBJ2-5, so the J call may be wrong. CDR1 is SNHLY, CDR2 FYNNEI, per germline. The CDR3 totals 15 residues. DNA of the CDR3: TGTGCCAGCACCGCAAGGGGGGGGACTGGTGAGACCCAGTACTTC. This codes for CASTARGGTGETQYF.

This clonotype was seen a few times. This sequence joins TRBV29-1 and TRBJ2-7, with 13 bases aligning to TRBD2. The germline V gene has CDR1 SQVTM and CDR2 ANQGSEA. CDR3 size: 13 residues. V shed 4 bases and J 6 bases; nucleotides not matched to a gene: 3. Here the CDR3 reads CSVAGLAGVEQYF. The CDR3, as DNA: TGCAGCGTTGCTGGACTAGCGGGAGTCGAGCAGTACTTC.

V usage is TRBV5-5 and J usage is TRBJ2-5, with 8 bases matching TRBD2. The CDR3 is made up of 16 amino acids. Looked up from germline, CDR1 is SGHKS and CDR2 is YYEKEE (reference sequence). The V and J ends lost 4 bases and 3 bases, in that order; junction bases with no gene match: 11. CDR3 nucleotide sequence: TGTGCCAGCAGCCTACTCGGGGGGGCAGTTAAAGAGACCCAGTACTTC. Its protein is CASSLLGGAVKETQYF.

The chain carries TRBV5-6 and TRBJ2-4; 8 positions match TRBD1. CDR3 length equals 21 residues. Germline values: CDR1 SGHDT, CDR2 YYEEEE. V shed 3 bases, J shed 0 bases, and the junction held 20 bases outside the gene matches. Here the CDR3 reads CASSSRTRGTGFMRAKNIQYF. Written as DNA, the CDR3 is TGTGCCAGCAGCTCCAGGACCCGGGGGACAGGATTTATGCGAGCCAAAAACATTCAGTACTTC.

This rearrangement joins TRBV12-3 or TRBV12-4 to TRBJ1-6; D might be TRBD1 (6 bases). The CDR3 runs 15 residues. V dropped 0 bases and J dropped 10 bases, with 13 bases sitting between them. CDR3 nucleotides: TGTGCCAGCAGTTTAGCGCGGGGGCCGGGGTCACCCCTCCACTTT. It codes for CASSLARGPGSPLHF.

On this clonotype itself: The germline gene is not matched at one end of the junction; a read error may be the cause. The chain joins TRBV20-1 to TRBJ2-1; D unresolved. Germline CDR1 is DFQATT and CDR2 is SNEGSKA (reference sequence). The CDR3 spans 12 residues. The CDR3: CSVRDPRGVKYF. The DNA of the CDR3 is TGCAGTGTTAGAGACCCCCGTGGTGTTAAGTACTTC.